This is a list of T cell receptor beta chains from one sample in a study of T cell changes during pregnancy in multiple sclerosis. Measured with immunoSEQ multiplex PCR; TCRdb has only the in-frame clones, and not every one. In the table there are under 95,000 clones, roughly 89% of which are singletons. The source was peripheral blood, collected in the second trimester of pregnancy. All receptors derive from a female donor with multiple sclerosis, enrolled in a pregnancy study. Both conserved end residues are part of each CDR3. D genes are given only for firm matches. Clone size is given for some rows only: seen once, a few or many times, or a class if the clone is expanded.

J gene,D gene,V gene,clone size,CDR3 DNA,CDR3 protein
TRBJ2-3,TRBD2,TRBV27,.,TGTGCCAGCAGTTTCGCGCCCCCGGGACTAGCGGAAAGCCATCCCACAGATACGCAGTATTTT,CASSFAPPGLAESHPTDTQYF
TRBJ2-7,TRBD1,TRBV2,.,TGTGCCAGCAGTACCGGGACAGCGAGGGAGCAGTACTTC,CASSTGTAREQYF
TRBJ1-5,TRBD1,TRBV29-1,.,TGCAGCGCAGGGACAGGGGACGACGGGCCCCAGCATTTT,CSAGTGDDGPQHF
TRBJ1-2,.,TRBV6-1,.,TGTGCCAGCAGTGAAGCGGGCAGTTGGGGGAGGTGGACCTTC,CASSEAGSWGRWTF
TRBJ2-7,.,TRBV27,.,TGTGCCAGCAGTTTTATGTGGGCCTCCTACGAGCAGTACTTC,CASSFMWASYEQYF
TRBJ2-1,TRBD1,TRBV2,.,TGTGCCAGCAGTGAGCGGGACAGGCCCTACAATGAGCAGTTCTTC,CASSERDRPYNEQFF
TRBJ2-5,TRBD2,TRBV7-6,.,TGTGCCAGCAAACTAAATTCGGGAGGGCAAGAGACCCAGTACTTC,CASKLNSGGQETQYF
TRBJ2-7,.,TRBV28,.,TGTGCCAGCAGCTTAAGTGAGATCTACGAGCAGTACTTC,CASSLSEIYEQYF
TRBJ2-1,TRBD1,TRBV6-1,.,TGTGCCAGCATGAACACAGGGGGCAATGAGCAGTTCTTC,CASMNTGGNEQFF
TRBJ1-2,TRBD1,TRBV9,once,TGTGCCAGCAGCGGCTTCGGACAGGGGGCCGGGGCCAACTATGGCTACACCTTC,CASSGFGQGAGANYGYTF
TRBJ2-2,.,TRBV10-3,once,TGTGCCACCCAGGACACGACGAACACCGGGGAGCTGTTTTTT,CATQDTTNTGELFF
TRBJ2-5,.,TRBV11-2,.,TGTGCCAGCAGCTTAGGACAGCGAAAAGAGACCCAGTACTTC,CASSLGQRKETQYF
TRBJ1-1,.,TRBV30,.,TGTGCCTGGAGTGTACAGTGGGTCGATGTCACTGAAGCTTTCTTT,CAWSVQWVDVTEAFF
TRBJ2-3,TRBD2,TRBV11-3,.,TGTGCCAGCAGCTTAGGGACTAGCGGACCCTCGGATACGCAGTATTTT,CASSLGTSGPSDTQYF
TRBJ2-7,.,TRBV5-1,.,TGCGCCAGCAGCTTGGGCAGGGGCAGGGTGGATGCCTGGCACTTC,CASSLGRGRVDAWHF
TRBJ2-7,TRBD2,TRBV4-3,.,TGCGCCAGCAGCCAAGACGGACTAGCGGGGGGCTACGAGCAGTACTTC,CASSQDGLAGGYEQYF
TRBJ1-2,TRBD1,TRBV7-9,.,TGTGCCAGCAGCTTAGGGACAGGGGTTAACTATGGCTACACCTTC,CASSLGTGVNYGYTF
TRBJ1-1,TRBD1,TRBV6-1,few,TGTGCCAGCAGAGGACAGGGCTTCACTGAAGCTTTCTTT,CASRGQGFTEAFF
TRBJ2-7,.,TRBV19,.,TGTGCCAGTAGTATCCAGCGGTCTTACGAGCAGTACTTC,CASSIQRSYEQYF
TRBJ2-2,TRBD2,TRBV6-4,.,TGTGCCAGCAGTGACTCGTCGAGCGGGAATACCGGGGAGCTGTTTTTT,CASSDSSSGNTGELFF
TRBJ1-5,.,TRBV27,once,TGTGCCAGCAAGTTAGGGGGATCGGGTCAGCCCCAGCATTTT,CASKLGGSGQPQHF
TRBJ2-1,TRBD2,TRBV11-3,.,TGTGCCAGCAGCTCCGCTAGCGGGAGGGCCCCTGAGCAGTTCTTC,CASSSASGRAPEQFF
TRBJ1-2,.,TRBV4-2,.,TGTGCCAGCAGCCAAGACAGTGCTAACTATGGCTACACCTTC,CASSQDSANYGYTF
TRBJ1-5,TRBD1,TRBV10-3,once,TGTGCCCCACGGACAGGGGACGTTAGCAATCAGCCCCAGCATTTT,CAPRTGDVSNQPQHF
TRBJ1-6,.,TRBV10-3,.,TGTGCCATCAGAGGTACCGGGTCACCCCTCCACTTT,CAIRGTGSPLHF
TRBJ2-1,TRBD2,TRBV7-9,.,TGTGCCAGCAGCTTAGTTAGCGGGGGACTCAATGAGCAGTTCTTC,CASSLVSGGLNEQFF
TRBJ2-3,TRBD2,TRBV19,.,TGTGCCAGTAGTCATAGCGGGGGTTTCACAGATACGCAGTATTTT,CASSHSGGFTDTQYF
TRBJ2-5,.,TRBV11-3,.,TGTGCCGGCCGGAGGGGGCAGGCCCAGTACTTC,CAGRRGQAQYF
TRBJ2-3,.,TRBV13,.,TGTGCCAGCAGCTTAGGCGATATACTAGCATCAGATACGCAGTATTTT,CASSLGDILASDTQYF
TRBJ1-1,TRBD1,TRBV5-4,.,TGTGCCAGCAGCCCCCGGACAGGACTAAACACTGAAGCTTTCTTT,CASSPRTGLNTEAFF
TRBJ2-5,TRBD2,TRBV5-4,.,TGTGCCAGCAGCTTTTCAGCGGGGGAAGAGACCCAGTACTTC,CASSFSAGEETQYF
TRBJ2-6,TRBD1,TRBV7-6,.,TGTGCCAGCAGCTCGACAGGGTCGGTTGGGGCCAACGTCCTGACTTTC,CASSSTGSVGANVLTF
TRBJ2-7,TRBD2,TRBV19,once,TGTGCCAGTAGTATGCGGGGGGGAAGCGACGAGCAGTACTTC,CASSMRGGSDEQYF
TRBJ2-4,.,TRBV7-9,.,TGTGCCAGCAGCTTAGCGGGACTAGCCAAAAACATTCAGTACTTC,CASSLAGLAKNIQYF
TRBJ2-2,.,TRBV29-1,.,TGCAGCGTTGAAGGTCCGGGGGAGCTGTTTTTT,CSVEGPGELFF
TRBJ2-7,TRBD1,TRBV5-6,.,TGTGCCAGCAGCCCAACAGGGGCGAGCTCCTACGAGCAGTACTTC,CASSPTGASSYEQYF
TRBJ1-3,TRBD1,TRBV13,.,TGTGCCAGCAGCCAGGACAGGAACGGAAACACCATATATTTT,CASSQDRNGNTIYF